This T cell receptor beta chain was documented in a study of blood T cells in healthy people across ages. There are 13 residues in the CDR3. V dropped 6 bases and J dropped 5 bases, with 11 bases sitting between them. CDR1 and CDR2 from the germline V gene are SGHTA and FQGNSA. This clonotype was counted many times. Its antigen remains unidentified. PCR was performed a second time for about 6 to 12 cycles using a sample-barcoded 5' primer and a J-beta primer mix. MiXCR, run by TCRdb on the 5' RACE reads, gives a single entry per CDR3 protein. The sample shows 850,000 or so distinct CDR3 sequences, more than 25% of them seen only once. Overall study findings and caveats: Age advanced and TCR beta diversity per million T cells fell, roughly linearly.

The sequence derives from a woman older than 75 in good health. The specimen sequenced was blood. The rearrangement joins TRBV7-2 to TRBJ2-1; TRBD1 might be the D (5 bases). CDR3 in amino acids: CASRGRQDNEQFF. The CDR3, as DNA: TGTGCCAGCAGGGGGCGCCAAGACAATGAGCAGTTCTTC. Full variable domain (remainder filled in from reference TRBV7-2 and TRBJ2-1): GAGVSQSPSNKVTEKGKDVELRCDPISGHTALYWYRQSLGQGLEFLIYFQGNSAPDKSGLPSDRFSAERTGGSVSTLTIQRTQQEDSAVYLCASRGRQDNEQFFGPGTRLTVL.